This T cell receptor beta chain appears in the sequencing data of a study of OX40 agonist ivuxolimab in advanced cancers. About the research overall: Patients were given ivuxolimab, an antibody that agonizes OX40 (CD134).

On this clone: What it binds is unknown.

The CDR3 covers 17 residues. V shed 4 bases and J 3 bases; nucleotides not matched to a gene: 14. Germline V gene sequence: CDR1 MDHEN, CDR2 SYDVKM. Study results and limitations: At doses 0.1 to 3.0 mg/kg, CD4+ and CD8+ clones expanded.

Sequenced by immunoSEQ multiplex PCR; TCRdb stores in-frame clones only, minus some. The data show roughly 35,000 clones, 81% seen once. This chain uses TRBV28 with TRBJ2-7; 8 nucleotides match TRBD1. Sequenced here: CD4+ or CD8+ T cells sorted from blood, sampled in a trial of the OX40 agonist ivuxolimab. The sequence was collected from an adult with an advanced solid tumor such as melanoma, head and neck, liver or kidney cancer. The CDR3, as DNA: TGTGCCAGCAGTTATAGGCATGTGGGACAGGCTATCTACGAGCAGTACTTC. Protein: CASSYRHVGQAIYEQYF.